These 3 T cell receptor beta chains came from one sample sequenced in a study of glioma-infiltrating T cells. TCR alpha and beta CDR3 regions were amplified from RNA using iRepertoire nested multiplex PCR. TCRdb redid the calling of the multiplex PCR reads with MiXCR, one entry per CDR3 protein. Of some 160,000 distinct CDR3 sequences in the sample, under 55% are singletons; the top ten hold around 5%. Sequenced sample: glioma tissue, nonneoplastic brain tissue, or PBMCs (not recorded which). These receptors originate from a human donor with low-grade glioma or glioblastoma, undergoing nonglioma brain surgery, or in good health (not recorded which).

The sample holds many counts of this clonotype. The chain uses TRBV25-1 and TRBJ1-1; D is unclear. Germline-derived CDR1 and CDR2 are MGHDK and SYGVNS. This CDR3 comprises 14 residues. V gave up 0 bases and J gave up 6 bases, with 11 bases separating them. The CDR3 here is CASSEYRPGSEAFF. The CDR3 DNA reads as TGTGCCAGCAGTGAATACAGGCCGGGATCTGAAGCTTTCTTT.

This chain joins TRBV2 and TRBJ2-1; 9 nucleotides align to TRBD2. This CDR3 is built from 15 residues. CDR1 SNHLY and CDR2 FYNNEI come from the germline V gene. Trimming at V came to 6 bases and at J to 12 bases, leaving 15 bases not matched to a gene. The CDR3 region has the DNA TGTGCCAGCAGCCCAGCTAGCGGGGCGAGCGATGGGCAGTTCTTC. Translation: CASSPASGASDGQFF.

About this clonotype itself: A much more abundant neighbour one base away suggests this may be a read error. This sequence joins TRBV29-1 and TRBJ2-5, with D possibly TRBD1 on 6 matching bases. V was trimmed by 8 bases and J by 4 bases, leaving 11 bases between them. CDR1 is SQVTM, CDR2 ANQGSEA, per germline. This CDR3 spans 11 amino acids. The chain's CDR3 is CSLGQRETQYF. CDR3 coding DNA: TGCAGCCTTGGACAGAGAGAGACCCAGTACTTC.